This T cell receptor (beta chain) originates from a study of OX40 agonist ivuxolimab in advanced cancers. The protocol was immunoSEQ multiplex PCR, while the TCRdb copy is restricted to in-frame clones and leaves out a portion. Of around 50,000 clones listed, 80% to 90% are singletons. As regards this clone: Its antigen remains unknown.

Whole-study findings and limits: CD8+ T cells showed, on average, more clonal expansion than CD4+ cells.

Germline CDR1 SGHTA, CDR2 FQGNSA. V was shortened by 4 bases and J by 2 bases, with 8 bases between the two germline ends. This CDR3 has 14 residues. The sequenced sample was CD4+ or CD8+ T cells sorted from blood, obtained in a trial of the OX40 agonist ivuxolimab. V gene TRBV7-2 combines with J gene TRBJ2-2, with D possibly TRBD2 on 6 matching bases. The TCR originated in an adult with an advanced solid tumor such as melanoma, head and neck, liver or kidney cancer. The chain's CDR3 is CASSSGLNTGELFF. The CDR3 coding sequence is TGTGCCAGCAGCTCGGGACTTAACACCGGGGAGCTGTTTTTT.